This T cell receptor (beta chain) came from a study of T cell responses to AZD1222 COVID-19 vaccine. Concerning this clone itself: The antigen is not known.

The CDR3 length is 14 residues. V gave up 4 bases and J gave up 10 bases, with 18 bases separating them. In germline, CDR1 is SGHRS, CDR2 YFSETQ. Second-dose intervals of approximately 4 or approximately 12 weeks were pooled. The study, taken as a whole, reports: Repertoires were collected only later (after the peak T cell response had occurred).

Repertoires were generated with immunoSEQ multiplex PCR, while TCRdb's copy carries only in-frame clones and drops some. The sample has 250,000 to 300,000 clones; 94% are singletons. The clonotype was recovered from an adult who received the AZD1222 COVID-19 vaccine. This specimen was peripheral blood, taken 28 days after the second AZD1222 dose. J is TRBJ2-1 and V is TRBV5-1; D gene ambiguous. The CDR3 protein is CASSPGPVPREQFF. CDR3 in DNA: TGCGCCAGCAGCCCCGGACCCGTTCCTAGAGAGCAGTTCTTC. Complete variable domain (other parts from reference TRBV5-1 and TRBJ2-1): KAGVTQTPRYLIKTRGQQVTLSCSPISGHRSVSWYQQTPGQGLQFLFEYFSETQRNKGNFPGRFSGRQFSNSRSEMNVSTLELGDSALYLCASSPGPVPREQFFGPGTRLTVL.